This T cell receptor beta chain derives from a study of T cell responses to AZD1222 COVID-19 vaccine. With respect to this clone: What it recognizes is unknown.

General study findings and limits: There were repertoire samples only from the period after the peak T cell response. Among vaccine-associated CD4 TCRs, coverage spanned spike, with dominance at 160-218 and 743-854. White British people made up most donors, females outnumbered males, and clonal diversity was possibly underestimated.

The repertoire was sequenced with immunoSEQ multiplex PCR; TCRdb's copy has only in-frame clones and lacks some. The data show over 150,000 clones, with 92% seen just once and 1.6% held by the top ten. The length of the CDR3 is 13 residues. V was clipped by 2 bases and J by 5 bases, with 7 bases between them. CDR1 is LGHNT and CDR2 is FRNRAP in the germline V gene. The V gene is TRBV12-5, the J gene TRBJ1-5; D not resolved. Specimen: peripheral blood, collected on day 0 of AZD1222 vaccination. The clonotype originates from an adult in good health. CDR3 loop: CASGLITDQPQHF. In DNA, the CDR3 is TGTGCTAGTGGTTTGATCACGGATCAGCCCCAGCATTTT.